This is a list of T cell receptor beta chains from one sample in a study of radiation and T cells in renal cell carcinoma. The repertoire was sequenced with immunoSEQ multiplex PCR; TCRdb's copy has only in-frame clones and lacks some. The sample shows about 58,000 clones, around 80% of them seen only once. The material sequenced was blood, taken from a patient whose treatment included radiotherapy and nephrectomy. Source of these receptors: a man in his sixties with renal cell carcinoma. The CDR3 runs from the conserved cysteine through the conserved F or W. The order of the fields is V gene, clone size, D gene, J gene, CDR3 protein, CDR3 DNA. D genes are given only for firm matches. The listing skips clone size in some rows; elsewhere it reads once, few, many or a size class.

V gene: TRBV19
clone size: .
D gene: TRBD1
J gene: TRBJ2-2
CDR3 protein: CASTLLRDRDSTGELFF
CDR3 DNA: TGTGCCAGTACCCTCCTCCGGGACAGGGATAGCACCGGGGAGCTGTTTTTT

V gene: TRBV11-2
clone size: once
D gene: .
J gene: TRBJ2-1
CDR3 protein: CASRFWSDNEQFF
CDR3 DNA: TGTGCCAGCAGGTTCTGGAGCGACAATGAGCAGTTCTTC

V gene: TRBV5-1
clone size: .
D gene: TRBD2
J gene: TRBJ2-3
CDR3 protein: CASSSAGDTDTQYF
CDR3 DNA: TGCGCCAGCAGCTCTGCGGGGGACACAGATACGCAGTATTTT

V gene: TRBV7-6
clone size: .
D gene: TRBD1
J gene: TRBJ1-1
CDR3 protein: CASSQTVRDRGDSNTEAFF
CDR3 DNA: TGTGCCAGCAGCCAGACCGTGAGGGACAGGGGCGATTCTAACACTGAAGCTTTCTTT

V gene: TRBV18
clone size: .
D gene: TRBD1
J gene: TRBJ1-1
CDR3 protein: CASSSGQGIRDTEAFF
CDR3 DNA: TGTGCCAGCTCATCGGGACAGGGTATACGAGACACTGAAGCTTTCTTT

V gene: TRBV7-9
clone size: .
D gene: .
J gene: TRBJ1-5
CDR3 protein: CASSLASGGNQPQHF
CDR3 DNA: TGTGCCAGCAGCTTAGCGAGCGGTGGCAATCAGCCCCAGCATTTT

V gene: TRBV29-1
clone size: .
D gene: .
J gene: TRBJ2-1
CDR3 protein: CSVQGREQFF
CDR3 DNA: TGCAGCGTACAGGGACGGGAGCAGTTCTTC

V gene: TRBV2
clone size: .
D gene: TRBD1
J gene: TRBJ1-2
CDR3 protein: CASIRSRGHLGYTF
CDR3 DNA: TGTGCCAGCATTAGGTCCAGGGGGCATCTTGGCTACACCTTC

V gene: TRBV5-1
clone size: .
D gene: TRBD2
J gene: TRBJ2-5
CDR3 protein: CASTWEISTSGREGGETQYF
CDR3 DNA: TGCGCCAGCACCTGGGAGATTTCGACTAGCGGGAGGGAGGGTGGTGAGACCCAGTACTTC

V gene: TRBV5-6
clone size: .
D gene: .
J gene: TRBJ2-2
CDR3 protein: CASSNGPNTGELFF
CDR3 DNA: TGTGCCAGCAGCAACGGACCTAACACCGGGGAGCTGTTTTTT

V gene: TRBV10-3
clone size: .
D gene: TRBD2
J gene: TRBJ2-5
CDR3 protein: CAISEPYGTRAGVETQYF
CDR3 DNA: TGTGCCATCAGTGAGCCCTACGGGACTAGAGCGGGAGTTGAGACCCAGTACTTC

V gene: TRBV7-2
clone size: .
D gene: .
J gene: TRBJ2-1
CDR3 protein: CASSSQSAYNEQFF
CDR3 DNA: TGTGCCAGCAGCTCCCAGTCAGCCTACAATGAGCAGTTCTTC

V gene: TRBV27
clone size: .
D gene: .
J gene: TRBJ2-1
CDR3 protein: CASSNWGAVINEQFF
CDR3 DNA: TGTGCCAGCAGTAACTGGGGAGCGGTTATAAATGAGCAGTTCTTC

V gene: TRBV14
clone size: few
D gene: TRBD1
J gene: TRBJ2-3
CDR3 protein: CASSQRRGQGMDTDTQYF
CDR3 DNA: TGTGCCAGCAGCCAACGAAGGGGACAGGGTATGGACACAGATACGCAGTATTTT

V gene: TRBV7-9
clone size: .
D gene: TRBD1
J gene: TRBJ2-5
CDR3 protein: CASRTDRALKETQYF
CDR3 DNA: TGTGCCAGCAGGACGGACAGGGCGCTAAAAGAGACCCAGTACTTC

V gene: TRBV28
clone size: .
D gene: .
J gene: TRBJ1-4
CDR3 protein: CASSSRSGGSEKLFF
CDR3 DNA: TGTGCCAGCAGCTCTCGCTCCGGGGGCAGTGAAAAACTGTTTTTT

V gene: TRBV19
clone size: .
D gene: .
J gene: TRBJ2-1
CDR3 protein: CASSIVYGQNNEQFF
CDR3 DNA: TGTGCCAGTAGTATAGTGTACGGACAGAACAATGAGCAGTTCTTC

V gene: TRBV19
clone size: .
D gene: TRBD1
J gene: TRBJ1-1
CDR3 protein: CASSIPSDRGKEAFF
CDR3 DNA: TGTGCCAGTAGTATCCCCTCCGACAGGGGGAAGGAAGCTTTCTTT

V gene: TRBV7-2
clone size: .
D gene: .
J gene: TRBJ2-2
CDR3 protein: CASSLGRGDTGELFF
CDR3 DNA: TGTGCCAGCAGCCTAGGCAGGGGAGACACCGGGGAGCTGTTTTTT

V gene: TRBV6-5
clone size: .
D gene: .
J gene: TRBJ1-6
CDR3 protein: CASTDTGGHNSPLHF
CDR3 DNA: TGTGCCAGCACCGATACAGGCGGGCATAATTCACCCCTCCACTTT

V gene: TRBV10-2
clone size: .
D gene: TRBD1
J gene: TRBJ1-6
CDR3 protein: CASQDRVNSPLHF
CDR3 DNA: TGCGCCAGCCAGGACAGGGTTAATTCACCCCTCCACTTT

V gene: TRBV7-8
clone size: .
D gene: .
J gene: TRBJ1-2
CDR3 protein: CASSSEGWGGYTF
CDR3 DNA: TGTGCCAGCAGCTCCGAGGGTTGGGGCGGCTACACCTTC

V gene: TRBV14
clone size: .
D gene: .
J gene: TRBJ1-2
CDR3 protein: CASSQVSGFGYTF
CDR3 DNA: TGTGCCAGCAGCCAAGTATCAGGGTTCGGCTACACCTTC

V gene: TRBV7-2
clone size: .
D gene: .
J gene: TRBJ1-1
CDR3 protein: CASSLGGEGAEAFF
CDR3 DNA: TGTGCCAGCAGCTTAGGGGGGGAAGGGGCCGAAGCTTTCTTT

V gene: TRBV4-2
clone size: .
D gene: TRBD1
J gene: TRBJ1-2
CDR3 protein: CASSQVEQGARGYTF
CDR3 DNA: TGTGCCAGCAGCCAAGTGGAACAGGGGGCGCGTGGCTACACCTTC

V gene: TRBV9
clone size: .
D gene: TRBD2
J gene: TRBJ2-1
CDR3 protein: CASSAELAGGLNEQFF
CDR3 DNA: TGTGCCAGCAGCGCCGAACTAGCGGGGGGCCTGAATGAGCAGTTCTTC

V gene: TRBV6-6
clone size: .
D gene: TRBD1
J gene: TRBJ2-2
CDR3 protein: CASARQGSTGELFF
CDR3 DNA: TGTGCCAGCGCTAGACAGGGGAGCACCGGGGAGCTGTTTTTT

V gene: TRBV2
clone size: .
D gene: .
J gene: TRBJ2-1
CDR3 protein: CASSELVEQFF
CDR3 DNA: TGTGCCAGCAGTGAGTTAGTGGAGCAGTTCTTC

V gene: TRBV27
clone size: few
D gene: .
J gene: TRBJ1-4
CDR3 protein: CASSFGGNEKLFF
CDR3 DNA: TGTGCCAGCAGTTTCGGAGGGAACGAAAAACTGTTTTTT

V gene: TRBV7-3
clone size: .
D gene: .
J gene: TRBJ2-1
CDR3 protein: CASSLGLNNEQFF
CDR3 DNA: TGTGCCAGCAGCTTGGGACTGAACAATGAGCAGTTCTTC

V gene: TRBV19
clone size: .
D gene: .
J gene: TRBJ2-5
CDR3 protein: CASSNGGALETQYF
CDR3 DNA: TGTGCCAGTAGTAACGGGGGTGCGTTGGAGACCCAGTACTTC

V gene: TRBV5-5
clone size: .
D gene: .
J gene: TRBJ2-3
CDR3 protein: CASSKQGDGADTQYF
CDR3 DNA: TGTGCCAGCAGCAAACAGGGAGATGGCGCAGATACGCAGTATTTT

V gene: TRBV13
clone size: few
D gene: .
J gene: TRBJ2-5
CDR3 protein: CASSLGGGKTQYF
CDR3 DNA: TGTGCCAGCAGCTTGGGGGGCGGGAAGACCCAGTACTTC

V gene: TRBV6-1
clone size: .
D gene: .
J gene: TRBJ1-6
CDR3 protein: CASSEWSGGLYSPLHF
CDR3 DNA: TGTGCCAGCAGTGAATGGTCCGGGGGTCTTTATTCACCCCTCCACTTT

V gene: TRBV30
clone size: .
D gene: TRBD1
J gene: TRBJ1-3
CDR3 protein: CAWSADRLPGNTIYF
CDR3 DNA: TGTGCCTGGAGCGCGGACAGGCTCCCTGGAAACACCATATATTTT

V gene: TRBV27
clone size: .
D gene: .
J gene: TRBJ2-7
CDR3 protein: CASSLKVTYEQYF
CDR3 DNA: TGTGCCAGCAGTTTAAAGGTTACCTACGAGCAGTACTTC

V gene: TRBV19
clone size: .
D gene: .
J gene: TRBJ2-5
CDR3 protein: CASRGEETQYF
CDR3 DNA: TGTGCCAGTAGGGGCGAAGAGACCCAGTACTTC

V gene: TRBV5-8
clone size: .
D gene: .
J gene: TRBJ2-3
CDR3 protein: CASSLGDPTDTQYF
CDR3 DNA: TGTGCCAGCAGCTTAGGCGATCCCACAGATACGCAGTATTTT

V gene: TRBV5-1
clone size: .
D gene: TRBD1
J gene: TRBJ2-6
CDR3 protein: CASSLVRDRYSGANVLTF
CDR3 DNA: TGCGCCAGCAGCTTGGTCCGGGACAGGTACTCTGGGGCCAACGTCCTGACTTTC

V gene: TRBV2
clone size: .
D gene: TRBD2
J gene: TRBJ2-2
CDR3 protein: CASSHPGGTSGTLTGELFF
CDR3 DNA: TGTGCCAGCAGCCACCCAGGTGGGACTAGCGGGACCCTTACCGGGGAGCTGTTTTTT

V gene: TRBV14
clone size: .
D gene: .
J gene: TRBJ2-1
CDR3 protein: CASSPELRSYNEQFF
CDR3 DNA: TGTGCCAGCAGCCCGGAACTGCGCTCCTACAATGAGCAGTTCTTC

V gene: TRBV9
clone size: .
D gene: .
J gene: TRBJ2-2
CDR3 protein: CASSVAASNTGELFF
CDR3 DNA: TGTGCCAGCAGCGTAGCAGCGAGTAACACCGGGGAGCTGTTTTTT

V gene: TRBV11-2
clone size: .
D gene: .
J gene: TRBJ2-7
CDR3 protein: CASSFGDTTYEQYF
CDR3 DNA: TGTGCCAGCAGCTTCGGTGACACTACCTACGAGCAGTACTTC

V gene: TRBV6-5
clone size: .
D gene: .
J gene: TRBJ1-5
CDR3 protein: CASSFLPRGSNQPQHF
CDR3 DNA: TGTGCCAGCAGTTTCCTCCCCCGGGGGAGCAATCAGCCCCAGCATTTT

V gene: TRBV6-6
clone size: .
D gene: .
J gene: TRBJ1-5
CDR3 protein: CASAKGRGSNQPQHF
CDR3 DNA: TGTGCCAGCGCCAAGGGGCGTGGGAGCAATCAGCCCCAGCATTTT

V gene: TRBV5-1
clone size: .
D gene: .
J gene: TRBJ2-2
CDR3 protein: CATKAGGGLNTGELFF
CDR3 DNA: TGCGCCACCAAGGCAGGGGGAGGATTGAACACCGGGGAGCTGTTTTTT

V gene: TRBV19
clone size: .
D gene: .
J gene: TRBJ1-2
CDR3 protein: CATRDAGGYTF
CDR3 DNA: TGTGCCACCAGGGACGCCGGTGGCTACACCTTC

V gene: TRBV6-5
clone size: few
D gene: .
J gene: TRBJ1-1
CDR3 protein: CASSYSAGSHTEAFF
CDR3 DNA: TGTGCCAGCAGTTACTCGGCAGGCTCCCACACTGAAGCTTTCTTT

V gene: TRBV30
clone size: .
D gene: TRBD1
J gene: TRBJ1-3
CDR3 protein: CAWSDGQGLYGNTIYF
CDR3 DNA: TGTGCCTGGAGTGATGGACAGGGTCTCTATGGAAACACCATATATTTT

V gene: TRBV11-3
clone size: once
D gene: .
J gene: TRBJ2-6
CDR3 protein: CASDDRTTGANVLTF
CDR3 DNA: TGTGCCAGCGACGACAGGACGACTGGGGCCAACGTCCTGACTTTC

V gene: TRBV11-2
clone size: .
D gene: TRBD1
J gene: TRBJ2-2
CDR3 protein: CASSLHTGTDTGELFF
CDR3 DNA: TGTGCCAGCAGCTTACATACCGGGACAGACACCGGGGAGCTGTTTTTT

V gene: TRBV7-2
clone size: .
D gene: .
J gene: TRBJ1-1
CDR3 protein: CASSSAGTINTEAFF
CDR3 DNA: TGTGCCAGCAGCTCTGCCGGGACAATTAACACTGAAGCTTTCTTT

V gene: TRBV19
clone size: .
D gene: .
J gene: TRBJ1-2
CDR3 protein: CASSIEVTSLYGYTF
CDR3 DNA: TGTGCCAGTAGTATTGAAGTCACTTCCCTCTATGGCTACACCTTC

V gene: TRBV5-6
clone size: once
D gene: TRBD2
J gene: TRBJ2-1
CDR3 protein: CASSEGLAGGPSYNEQFF
CDR3 DNA: TGTGCCAGCAGCGAGGGACTAGCGGGAGGGCCGTCCTACAATGAGCAGTTCTTC

V gene: TRBV12-5
clone size: once
D gene: .
J gene: TRBJ2-7
CDR3 protein: CASGLGLPIPYEQYF
CDR3 DNA: TGTGCTAGTGGTTTAGGACTCCCAATTCCCTACGAGCAGTACTTC

V gene: TRBV10-1
clone size: .
D gene: .
J gene: TRBJ2-2
CDR3 protein: CASSADYTNTGELFF
CDR3 DNA: TGCGCCAGCAGTGCGGACTATACGAACACCGGGGAGCTGTTTTTT

V gene: TRBV13
clone size: .
D gene: .
J gene: TRBJ2-1
CDR3 protein: CASSSTFEGTTNEQFF
CDR3 DNA: TGTGCCAGCAGCTCCACCTTCGAGGGAACAACTAATGAGCAGTTCTTC

V gene: TRBV6-5
clone size: .
D gene: .
J gene: TRBJ2-2
CDR3 protein: CASRRLMNTGELFF
CDR3 DNA: TGTGCCAGCAGGAGACTTATGAACACCGGGGAGCTGTTTTTT

V gene: TRBV12-5
clone size: few
D gene: .
J gene: TRBJ2-3
CDR3 protein: CASGLSLVGFADTQYF
CDR3 DNA: TGTGCTAGTGGTTTATCCCTAGTAGGATTTGCAGATACGCAGTATTTT

V gene: TRBV27
clone size: .
D gene: .
J gene: TRBJ2-6
CDR3 protein: CASSRTGSSGANVLTF
CDR3 DNA: TGTGCCAGCAGTCGGACGGGAAGCTCTGGGGCCAACGTCCTGACTTTC